The 32 T cell receptor beta chains presented below share a single source sample, sequenced in a study of T cell changes during pregnancy in multiple sclerosis. Method: immunoSEQ multiplex PCR; TCRdb's copy keeps in-frame clones and lacks some. Counted here are tens of thousands of clones, approximately 94% occurring once; the ten biggest clones make up approximately 0.84%. The source material was peripheral blood, sampled in the third trimester of pregnancy. These receptors were taken from a female donor with multiple sclerosis, enrolled in a pregnancy study.

The V and J genes are TRBV30 and TRBJ1-3, with a tentative D call TRBD1 (6 bases). V shed 2 bases and J shed 3 bases, with 20 bases lying between them. Germline V lookup: CDR1 GTSNPN, CDR2 SVGIG (reference sequence). The CDR3 length is 17 residues. The CDR3 loop is CAWSPRAGGGYGNTIYF. In nucleotides, the CDR3 is TGTGCCTGGAGTCCCCGTGCGGGGGGCGGCTATGGAAACACCATATATTTT.

This chain links TRBV2 with TRBJ1-2; 11 bases agree with TRBD1. Germline CDR1 and CDR2: SNHLY and FYNNEI. V lost 6 bases, J lost 8 bases, and 5 bases stayed unmatched. The CDR3 length is 13 residues. The CDR3 sequence: CASRGQGVVGYTF. The CDR3 DNA is TGTGCCAGCAGGGGACAGGGGGTGGTAGGCTACACCTTC.

The V gene is TRBV27, the J gene TRBJ1-1; a weak D match, TRBD1 (5 bases). V was trimmed by 5 bases and J by 2 bases, leaving 18 bases between them. CDR1 MNHEY and CDR2 SMNVEV come from the germline V gene (reference sequence). The CDR3 covers 16 residues. CDR3 loop: CASSPGTPLANTEAFF. The CDR3 DNA follows: TGTGCCAGCAGTCCCGGGACTCCGCTGGCCAACACTGAAGCTTTCTTT.

This chain links TRBV7-9 with TRBJ2-7; 11 nucleotides align to TRBD2. The CDR3 has 18 residues. Germline values: CDR1 SEHNR, CDR2 FQNEAQ (reference sequence). Trimming took 3 bases from V and 7 from J; bases not matched to a gene: 17. This chain's CDR3 is CASSLEGPELAGVNEQYF. In DNA, the CDR3 is TGTGCCAGCAGCTTGGAGGGTCCGGAACTAGCGGGAGTGAATGAGCAGTACTTC.

V and J are TRBV5-1 and TRBJ2-1; TRBD2 is a possible D gene (6 bases). CDR1 and CDR2 from the germline V gene are SGHRS and YFSETQ. The CDR3 loop spans 15 amino acids. The germline V and J ends were trimmed by 3 bases and 5 bases, with 15 bases remaining between them. In DNA form, the CDR3 reads TGCGCCAGCAGCTGGGGGGACTCGGTACACAATGAGCAGTTCTTC. It translates to CASSWGDSVHNEQFF.

The chain couples TRBV27 to TRBJ1-2; 9 nucleotides align to TRBD1. Trimming removed 2 bases from V and 4 bases from J; junction bases left unmatched: 11. Germline V gene data show CDR1 as MNHEY and CDR2 as SMNVEV (reference sequence). The CDR3 length is 17 residues. The CDR3 nucleotides read TGTGCCAGCAGTTTAGTGGGACAGGGAGTAAACTTCTATGGCTACACCTTC. This encodes CASSLVGQGVNFYGYTF.

The chain recombines TRBV12-5 with TRBJ1-4; tentative D call: TRBD1 (6 bases). The CDR3 is 15 residues long. The V gene's germline CDR1 is LGHNT and CDR2 FRNRAP. Trimming left V 8 bases short and J 8 bases short, with 21 bases between. CDR3 coding DNA: TGTGCTAGTAGTACAGGGTTTGGGTTGGAAGAAAAACTGTTTTTT. Translated, it gives CASSTGFGLEEKLFF. The whole variable domain, remainder taken from reference TRBV12-5 and TRBJ1-4, is DARVTQTPRHKVTEMGQEVTMRCQPILGHNTVFWYRQTMMQGLELLAYFRNRAPLDDSGMPKDRFSAEMPDATLATLKIQPSEPRDSAVYFCASSTGFGLEEKLFFGSGTQLSVL.

The J gene is TRBJ2-1, the V gene TRBV30, with 7 positions matching TRBD2. Trimming took 3 bases from V and 7 from J; bases not matched to a gene: 18. The germline gives CDR1 GTSNPN, CDR2 SVGIG (reference sequence). The CDR3 contains 17 residues. The DNA for the CDR3 is TGTGCCTGGAGCCCCCGTTCGTGGGGGAGGGCCCTAAATGAGCAGTTCTTC. Translating gives CAWSPRSWGRALNEQFF.

The chain joins TRBV5-4 to TRBJ1-1, with D unclear. V lost 4 bases and J lost 7, with 20 bases in between. Germline values: CDR1 SGHNT, CDR2 YYREEE (reference sequence). The CDR3 has 15 amino acids. CDR3 protein: CASSALLNSGDEAFF. CDR3 in DNA: TGTGCCAGCAGCGCCCTCCTCAACTCCGGGGATGAAGCTTTCTTT.

The chain uses TRBV9 and TRBJ2-3; 8 bases agree with TRBD2. The CDR3 spans 17 residues. Per the germline V gene, CDR1 is SGDLS and CDR2 is YYNGEE. V gave up 2 bases and J gave up 3 bases; unmatched junction bases: 11. The CDR3 loop reads CASSVGTSAGLTDTQYF. In DNA, the CDR3 is TGTGCCAGCAGCGTCGGGACTAGTGCAGGGTTGACAGATACGCAGTATTTT.

This clone was counted a few times. The chain combines TRBV10-3 with TRBJ2-4; D is possibly TRBD1 (6 bases). This CDR3 has 12 amino acids. With 10 bases removed from V and 13 bases from J, the gap between germline ends came to 20 bases. Germline V CDR1 and CDR2: ENHRY, SYGVKD. The CDR3 is CATSGTPVEQYF. CDR3 nucleotide sequence: TGTGCCACGTCCGGGACACCCGTTGAACAGTACTTC.

This chain links TRBV4-2 with TRBJ2-7; TRBD1 matches 11 bases. CDR1 is LGHNA, CDR2 YNFKEQ, per germline. This CDR3 spans 19 amino acids. V was pared by 2 bases and J by 2 bases, with 14 bases of the junction left unmatched. This CDR3 is CASSQLGQGAGGITYEQYF. The CDR3, as DNA: TGTGCCAGCAGCCAACTTGGACAGGGGGCTGGCGGGATAACCTACGAGCAGTACTTC.

V is TRBV27 and J is TRBJ2-7, with a tentative D call TRBD1 (6 bases). V was cut by 2 bases and J by 0 bases, with 8 bases left in between. Germline assignment: CDR1 MNHEY and CDR2 SMNVEV (reference sequence). The CDR3 is 14 residues long. This CDR3 is CASSLGTSSYEQYF. The CDR3 coding sequence is TGTGCCAGCAGTTTAGGGACATCCTCCTACGAGCAGTACTTC.

CDR3 in DNA: TGTGCCTGGAATAGAGCGGGACCTCTCTACAATGAGCAGTTCTTC. Amino acids: CAWNRAGPLYNEQFF. This chain joins TRBV30 and TRBJ2-1; 7 positions match TRBD2. Germline lookup yields CDR1 GTSNPN and CDR2 SVGIG (reference sequence). The length of the CDR3 is 15 residues. Unmatched junction bases numbered 9, after V lost 4 bases and J lost 3 bases.

The rearrangement links TRBV19 to TRBJ2-2; TRBD1 matches at 8 bases. The CDR3 spans 16 residues. In germline, CDR1 is LNHDA, CDR2 SQIVND (reference sequence). J gave up 3 bases and V 6 bases, and 9 bases lay outside the gene matches. Here the CDR3 reads CASSPTGEEDTGELFF. CDR3 DNA sequence: TGTGCCAGTAGCCCGACAGGGGAGGAGGACACCGGGGAGCTGTTTTTT.

This chain uses TRBV19 with TRBJ2-3, with 8 bases lining up with TRBD2. CDR3 length: 15 residues. V lost 7 bases to trimming and J lost 1 base; unmatched junction nucleotides: 7. Germline-derived CDR1 and CDR2 are LNHDA and SQIVND (reference sequence). CDR3 in DNA: TGTGCCAGTAATCAGGGACTAGGGCGCACAGATACGCAGTATTTT. Protein product: CASNQGLGRTDTQYF.

Only one count was recorded for this clone. The CDR3 sequence: CASSIGGRLNEQFF. The CDR3 DNA sequence: TGTGCCAGTAGTATCGGCGGGAGGCTCAATGAGCAGTTCTTC. The chain is built from TRBV19 and TRBJ2-1; TRBD2 agrees at 8 bases. Per the germline V gene, CDR1 is LNHDA and CDR2 is SQIVND (reference sequence). CDR3 length equals 14 residues. The trim removed 3 bases at V and 6 bases at J, leaving 4 bases unmatched.

The chain uses TRBV9 and TRBJ2-1, with 7 bases fitting TRBD2. The CDR3 consists of 16 residues. V was clipped by 2 bases and J by 7 bases; unmatched bases: 12. CDR1 and CDR2 (germline): SGDLS, YYNGEE. The CDR3 sequence is CASSVTSVPPRNEQFF. As DNA, the CDR3 is TGTGCCAGCAGCGTTACTAGCGTTCCCCCTCGAAATGAGCAGTTCTTC.

The V gene is TRBV27, the J gene TRBJ1-2; 8 bases match TRBD1. Germline CDR1 and CDR2: MNHEY and SMNVEV (reference sequence). This CDR3 has 16 residues. Germline trimming cut 0 bases from V and 0 bases from J; bases unmatched to any gene: 3. The CDR3 nucleotides are TGTGCCAGCAGTTTATCGCAGGGGGCCCCTAACTATGGCTACACCTTC. Its translation is CASSLSQGAPNYGYTF.

J is TRBJ2-1 and V is TRBV4-1, with TRBD2 matching over 10 bases. Germline CDR1 reads MGHRA; CDR2 reads YSYEKL. This CDR3 spans 17 amino acids. V lost 0 bases, J lost 3 bases, and 5 bases stayed unmatched. The CDR3 region is CASSQDPSGSLYNEQFF. The DNA for the CDR3 is TGCGCCAGCAGCCAAGACCCTAGCGGGAGCCTCTACAATGAGCAGTTCTTC.

The chain has TRBV25-1 and TRBJ1-3; 9 bases line up with TRBD1. CDR1 and CDR2 (germline): MGHDK, SYGVNS. The CDR3 loop spans 18 amino acids. Trimming removed 2 bases from V and 9 bases from J; junction bases left unmatched: 17. The CDR3 sequence is CASSEQLRDRESFGTIYF. The CDR3 nucleotides are TGTGCCAGCAGTGAACAATTAAGGGACAGGGAGTCCTTTGGCACCATATATTTT.

This rearrangement joins TRBV9 to TRBJ2-1, with 8 bases matching TRBD2. With V trimmed by 7 bases and J by 7 bases, 4 bases remained unmatched. Germline V CDR1 and CDR2: SGDLS, YYNGEE. The CDR3 extends over 12 amino acids. The CDR3 loop is CASVGLENEQFF. For the CDR3, the DNA is TGTGCCAGCGTGGGACTAGAGAATGAGCAGTTCTTC.

The chain has TRBV6-5 and TRBJ2-7; 7 nucleotides line up with TRBD1. The germline V gene encodes CDR1 MNHEY and CDR2 SVGAGI. This CDR3 is built from 13 residues. J lost 0 bases, V lost 7 bases, and 3 bases had no gene match. The CDR3 DNA reads as TGTGCCAGCACCAAGGGGGCCTCCTACGAGCAGTACTTC. Its protein product is CASTKGASYEQYF.

The rearrangement links TRBV2 to TRBJ1-2; TRBD1 matches at 10 bases. The CDR3 has 14 residues. J gave up 5 bases and V 8 bases, and 8 bases lay outside the gene matches. Germline CDR1 SNHLY, CDR2 FYNNEI. This CDR3 is CASGTGAVRYGYTF. The CDR3 DNA reads as TGTGCCAGCGGGACAGGGGCGGTTCGGTATGGCTACACCTTC. Based on the CDR3 plus reference TRBV2 and TRBJ1-2, the full variable domain is EPEVTQTPSHQVTQMGQEVILRCVPISNHLYFYWYRQILGQKVEFLVSFYNNEISEKSEIFDDQFSVERPDGSNFTLKIRSTKLEDSAMYFCASGTGAVRYGYTFGSGTRLTVV.

In its sample, this clone was seen once. The J gene is TRBJ2-7, the V gene TRBV15, with 8 bases aligning to TRBD1. CDR1 and CDR2 (germline): LNHNV, YYDKDF (reference sequence). This CDR3 is built from 14 residues. V dropped 1 base and J dropped 1; count of bases not matched to a gene: 0. This CDR3 is CATSRGDRSYEQYF. The DNA of the CDR3 is TGTGCCACCAGCAGAGGGGACAGGTCCTACGAGCAGTACTTC.

The chain has TRBV5-4 and TRBJ2-7; the match to TRBD1 covers 9 bases. The V gene end was trimmed by 1 base and the J gene end by 5 bases; junction bases not matched to a gene: 7. This CDR3 region has 15 residues. CDR1 is SGHNT and CDR2 is YYREEE in the germline V gene (reference sequence). The CDR3 coding sequence is TGTGCCAGCAGCTTGTTGGGACAGGGAGCAAACGAGCAGTACTTC. This sequence encodes CASSLLGQGANEQYF.

CDR3: CAGQADTGELFF. DNA for the CDR3: TGTGCCGGACAGGCCGACACCGGGGAGCTGTTTTTT. The V call is TRBV28, the J call TRBJ2-2, with 7 nucleotides matching TRBD1. The CDR3 totals 12 residues. V was clipped by 11 bases and J by 3 bases; unmatched bases: 3. CDR1 and CDR2 from the germline V gene are MDHEN and SYDVKM. Based on the CDR3 plus reference TRBV28 and TRBJ2-2, the full variable domain is DVKVTQSSRYLVKRTGEKVFLECVQDMDHENMFWYRQDPGLGLRLIYFSYDVKMKEKGDIPEGYSVSREKKERFSLILESASTNQTSMYLCAGQADTGELFFGEGSRLTVL.

The rearrangement uses TRBV19 and TRBJ2-1; 10 bases agree with TRBD2. The CDR3 extends over 16 amino acids. The ends lost 1 base at V and 6 bases at J; junction bases unmatched: 6. Germline V gene data show CDR1 as LNHDA and CDR2 as SQIVND (reference sequence). The CDR3 sequence is CASSIGLAGVGNEQFF. In DNA form, the CDR3 reads TGTGCCAGTAGTATAGGGCTAGCGGGAGTAGGCAATGAGCAGTTCTTC.

V is TRBV28 and J is TRBJ2-7, with 7 bases identical to TRBD2. Germline trimming cut 8 bases from V and 0 bases from J; bases unmatched to any gene: 7. Germline V lookup: CDR1 MDHEN, CDR2 SYDVKM. CDR3 size: 14 residues. In DNA, the CDR3 is TGTGCCAGCGATACTAGCGAGAGCTCCTACGAGCAGTACTTC. It translates to CASDTSESSYEQYF.

The chain links TRBV7-6 to TRBJ2-3; 8 bases line up with TRBD1. The CDR3 contains 16 residues. The germline CDR1 and CDR2 sequences are SGHVS and FNYEAQ. J gave up 7 bases and V 5 bases, and 14 bases lay outside the gene matches. The CDR3 DNA follows: TGTGCCAGCAGCGGATGGGACAGGAGGGGTATGAATACGCAGTATTTT. Its protein is CASSGWDRRGMNTQYF.

This sequence joins TRBV5-3 and TRBJ2-3; the D gene is possibly TRBD2 (6 bases). TRBV5-3 is annotated as an ORF whose role is uncertain. The CDR3 covers 17 residues. Trimming shortened V by 0 bases and J by 3 bases, and 17 bases separated the two germline ends. CDR3 amino acids: CARSLVGGIASTDTQYF. DNA of the CDR3: TGTGCCAGAAGCTTGGTTGGGGGGATAGCTTCTACAGATACGCAGTATTTT.

This CDR3 reads CASSSWTSGSYEQFF. The CDR3 DNA reads TGTGCCAGCAGTTCGTGGACTAGCGGGAGTTATGAGCAGTTCTTC. The rearrangement joins TRBV28 to TRBJ2-1; 13 nucleotides match TRBD2. Germline values: CDR1 MDHEN, CDR2 SYDVKM. The CDR3 has 15 residues. V shed 4 bases and J 8 bases; nucleotides not matched to a gene: 5.